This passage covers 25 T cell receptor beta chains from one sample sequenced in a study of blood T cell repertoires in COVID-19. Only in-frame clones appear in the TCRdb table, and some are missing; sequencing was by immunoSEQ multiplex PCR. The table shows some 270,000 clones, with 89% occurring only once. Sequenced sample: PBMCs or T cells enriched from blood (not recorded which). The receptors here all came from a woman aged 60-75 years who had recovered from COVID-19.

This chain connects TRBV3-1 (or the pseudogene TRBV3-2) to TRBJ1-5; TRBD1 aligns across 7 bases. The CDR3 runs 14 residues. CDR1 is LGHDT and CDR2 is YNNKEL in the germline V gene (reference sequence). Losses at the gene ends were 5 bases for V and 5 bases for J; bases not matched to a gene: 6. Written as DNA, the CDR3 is TGTGCCAGCAGCTCGGGACAGTGGGATCAGCCCCAGCATTTT. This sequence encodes CASSSGQWDQPQHF.

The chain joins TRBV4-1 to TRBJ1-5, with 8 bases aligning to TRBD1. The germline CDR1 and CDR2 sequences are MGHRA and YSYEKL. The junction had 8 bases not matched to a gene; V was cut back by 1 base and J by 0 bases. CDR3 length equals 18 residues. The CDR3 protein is CASSQGGRDRFSNQPQHF. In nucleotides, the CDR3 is TGCGCCAGCAGCCAAGGTGGACGGGACAGGTTTAGCAATCAGCCCCAGCATTTT.

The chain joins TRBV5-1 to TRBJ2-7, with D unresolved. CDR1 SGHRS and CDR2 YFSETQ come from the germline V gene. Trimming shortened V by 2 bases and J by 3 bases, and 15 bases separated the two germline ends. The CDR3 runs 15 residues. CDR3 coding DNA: TGCGCCAGCAGCTTTCGCAGACATTCGAACTACGAGCAGTACTTC. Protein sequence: CASSFRRHSNYEQYF.

CDR3 DNA: TGTGCCAGCACCGAGGACAGGGGTTACACTGAAGCTTTCTTT. Amino acid sequence: CASTEDRGYTEAFF. This chain uses TRBV2 with TRBJ1-1; TRBD1 aligns across 9 bases. This CDR3 has 14 residues. Germline V lookup: CDR1 SNHLY, CDR2 FYNNEI. V shed 7 bases and J 3 bases; nucleotides not matched to a gene: 6.

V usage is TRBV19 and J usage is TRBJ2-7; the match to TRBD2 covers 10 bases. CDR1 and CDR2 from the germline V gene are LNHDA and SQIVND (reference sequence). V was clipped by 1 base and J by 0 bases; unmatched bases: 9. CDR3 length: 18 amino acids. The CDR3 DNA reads TGTGCCAGTAGTATAGGAGTGGGGCTAGCGGGGGCCTCCTACGAGCAGTACTTC. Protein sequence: CASSIGVGLAGASYEQYF.

In DNA, the CDR3 is TGTGCCAGTAGTATAGAACAGACAGTTAATGAAAAACTGTTTTTT. It yields the protein CASSIEQTVNEKLFF. The genes are TRBV19 and TRBJ1-4, with D possibly matching TRBD1 (5 bases). V was cut by 0 bases and J by 4 bases, with 9 bases left in between. CDR3 length equals 15 residues. Germline V lookup: CDR1 LNHDA, CDR2 SQIVND (reference sequence).

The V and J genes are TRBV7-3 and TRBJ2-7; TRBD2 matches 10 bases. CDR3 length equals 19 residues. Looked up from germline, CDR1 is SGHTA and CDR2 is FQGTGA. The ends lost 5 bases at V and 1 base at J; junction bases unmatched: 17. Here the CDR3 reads CASSPRSVAGGTRSYEQYF. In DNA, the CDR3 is TGTGCCAGCAGCCCCAGGTCGGTAGCGGGAGGAACGAGGTCCTACGAGCAGTACTTC.

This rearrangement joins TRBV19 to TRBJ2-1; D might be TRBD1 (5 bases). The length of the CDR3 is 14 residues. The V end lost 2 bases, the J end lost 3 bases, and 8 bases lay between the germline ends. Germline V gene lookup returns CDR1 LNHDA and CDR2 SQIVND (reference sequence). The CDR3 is CASSIQGIYNEQFF. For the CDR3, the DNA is TGTGCCAGTAGTATACAGGGAATCTACAATGAGCAGTTCTTC.

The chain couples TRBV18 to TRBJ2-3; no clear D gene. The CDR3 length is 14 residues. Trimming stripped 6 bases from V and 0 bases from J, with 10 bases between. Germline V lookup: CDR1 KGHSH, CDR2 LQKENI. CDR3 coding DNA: TGTGCCAGCTCCCCGACTCCTAGCACAGATACGCAGTATTTT. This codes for CASSPTPSTDTQYF.

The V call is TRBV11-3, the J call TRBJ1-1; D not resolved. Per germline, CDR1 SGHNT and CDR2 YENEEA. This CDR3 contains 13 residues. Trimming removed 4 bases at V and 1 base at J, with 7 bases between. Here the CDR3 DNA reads TGTGCCAGCAGCTCGGTCTCGAACACTGAAGCTTTCTTT. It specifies CASSSVSNTEAFF.

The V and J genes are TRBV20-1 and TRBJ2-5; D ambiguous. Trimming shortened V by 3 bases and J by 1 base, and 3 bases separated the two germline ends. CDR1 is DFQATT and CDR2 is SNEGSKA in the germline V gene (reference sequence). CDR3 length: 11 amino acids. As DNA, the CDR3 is TGCAGTGCTAGGGCCCAAGAGACCCAGTACTTC. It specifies CSARAQETQYF.

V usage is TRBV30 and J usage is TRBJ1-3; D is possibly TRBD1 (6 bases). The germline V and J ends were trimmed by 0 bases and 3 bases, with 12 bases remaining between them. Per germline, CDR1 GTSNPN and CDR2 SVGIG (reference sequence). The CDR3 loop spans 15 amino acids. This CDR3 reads CAWSVLGAGGNTIYF. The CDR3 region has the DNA TGTGCCTGGAGTGTGTTGGGGGCTGGTGGAAACACCATATATTTT.

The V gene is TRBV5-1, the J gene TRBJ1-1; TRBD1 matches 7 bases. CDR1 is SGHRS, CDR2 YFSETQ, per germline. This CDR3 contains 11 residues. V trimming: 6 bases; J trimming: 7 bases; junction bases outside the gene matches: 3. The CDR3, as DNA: TGCGCCAGCATTGCAGGGGGTGAAGCTTTCTTT. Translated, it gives CASIAGGEAFF.

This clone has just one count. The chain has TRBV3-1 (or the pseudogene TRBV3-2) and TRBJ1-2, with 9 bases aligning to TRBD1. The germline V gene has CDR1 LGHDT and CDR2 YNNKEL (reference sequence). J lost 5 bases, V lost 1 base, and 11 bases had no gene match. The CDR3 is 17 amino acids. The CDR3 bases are TGTGCCAGCAGCCAAGGAGATACAGGGGGCTGGGATTATGGCTACACCTTC. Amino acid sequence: CASSQGDTGGWDYGYTF.

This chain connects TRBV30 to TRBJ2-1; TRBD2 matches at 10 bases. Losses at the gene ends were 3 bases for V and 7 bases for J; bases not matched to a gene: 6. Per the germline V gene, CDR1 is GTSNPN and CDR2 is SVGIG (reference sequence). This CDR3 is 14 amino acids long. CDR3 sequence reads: CAWRASGSRNEQFF. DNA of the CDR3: TGTGCCTGGAGGGCTAGCGGGAGTAGAAATGAGCAGTTCTTC.

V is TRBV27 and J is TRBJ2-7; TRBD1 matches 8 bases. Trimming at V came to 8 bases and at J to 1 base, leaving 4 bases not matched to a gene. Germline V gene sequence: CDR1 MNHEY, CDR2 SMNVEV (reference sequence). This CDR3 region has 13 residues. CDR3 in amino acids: CASRDRLSYEQYF. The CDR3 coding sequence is TGTGCCAGCCGGGACAGGTTATCCTACGAGCAGTACTTC.

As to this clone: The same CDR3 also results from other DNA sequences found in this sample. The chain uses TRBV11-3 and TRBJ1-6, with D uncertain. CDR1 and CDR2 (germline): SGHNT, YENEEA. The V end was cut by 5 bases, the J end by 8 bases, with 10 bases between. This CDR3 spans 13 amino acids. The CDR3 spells CASSLSRDSPLHF. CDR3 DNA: TGTGCCAGCAGCCTCTCTCGGGATTCACCCCTCCACTTT.

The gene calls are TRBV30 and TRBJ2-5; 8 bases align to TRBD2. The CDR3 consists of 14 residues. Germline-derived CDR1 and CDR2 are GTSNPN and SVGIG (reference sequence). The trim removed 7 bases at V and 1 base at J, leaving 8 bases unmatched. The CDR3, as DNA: TGTGCCTCTAGCCTAGCGGGCCTCCAAGAGACCCAGTACTTC. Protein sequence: CASSLAGLQETQYF.

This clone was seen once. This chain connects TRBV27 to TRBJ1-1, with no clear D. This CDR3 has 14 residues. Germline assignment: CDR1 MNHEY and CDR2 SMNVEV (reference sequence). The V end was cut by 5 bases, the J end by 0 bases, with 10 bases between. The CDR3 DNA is TGTGCCAGCAGTCCCGGGATAATGAACACTGAAGCTTTCTTT. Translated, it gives CASSPGIMNTEAFF.

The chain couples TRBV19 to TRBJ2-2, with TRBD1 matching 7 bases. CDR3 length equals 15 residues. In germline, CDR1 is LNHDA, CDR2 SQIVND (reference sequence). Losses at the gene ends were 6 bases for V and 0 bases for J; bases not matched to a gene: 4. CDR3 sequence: CASRKGGANTGELFF. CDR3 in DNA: TGTGCCAGTAGGAAAGGGGGCGCGAACACCGGGGAGCTGTTTTTT.

CDR3 DNA sequence: TGTGCCAGCAGCGCGCGGACTAGCGGGAGGGGTGAGCAGTTCTTC. It translates to CASSARTSGRGEQFF. V gene TRBV7-3 combines with J gene TRBJ2-1; 15 bases fit TRBD2. The CDR3 loop spans 15 amino acids. Germline CDR1 reads SGHTA; CDR2 reads FQGTGA. J was trimmed by 9 bases and V by 5 bases; bases with no gene match: 5. The complete variable domain, with remaining parts taken from reference TRBV7-3 and TRBJ2-1, reads GAGVSQTPSNKVTEKGKYVELRCDPISGHTALYWYRQSLGQGPEFLIYFQGTGAADDSGLPNDRFFAVRPEGSVSTLKIQRTERGDSAVYLCASSARTSGRGEQFFGPGTRLTVL.

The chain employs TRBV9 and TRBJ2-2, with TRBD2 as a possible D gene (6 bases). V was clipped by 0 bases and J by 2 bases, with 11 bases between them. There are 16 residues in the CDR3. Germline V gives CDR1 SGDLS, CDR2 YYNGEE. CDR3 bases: TGTGCCAGCAGCGTAGCTGCTAGCGCAAACACCGGGGAGCTGTTTTTT. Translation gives CASSVAASANTGELFF.

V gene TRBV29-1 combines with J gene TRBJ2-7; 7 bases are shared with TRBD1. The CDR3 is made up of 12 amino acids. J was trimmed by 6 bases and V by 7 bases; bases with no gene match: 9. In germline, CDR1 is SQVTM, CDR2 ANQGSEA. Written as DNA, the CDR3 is TGCAGCGGGGAGACAGGGAAGTCCGAGCAGTACTTC. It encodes CSGETGKSEQYF.

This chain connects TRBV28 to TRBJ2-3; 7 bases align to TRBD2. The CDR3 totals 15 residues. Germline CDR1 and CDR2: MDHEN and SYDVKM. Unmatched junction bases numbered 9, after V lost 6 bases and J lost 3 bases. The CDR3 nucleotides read TGTGCCAGCAGCTCAGGCGGGAGTCGGACAGATACGCAGTATTTT. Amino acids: CASSSGGSRTDTQYF.

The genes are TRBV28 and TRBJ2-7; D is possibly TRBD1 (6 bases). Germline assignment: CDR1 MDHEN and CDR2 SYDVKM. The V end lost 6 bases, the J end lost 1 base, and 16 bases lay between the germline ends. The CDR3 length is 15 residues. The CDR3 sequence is CASRSFRTASYEQYF. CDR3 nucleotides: TGTGCCAGCAGAAGTTTCCGGACAGCTTCCTACGAGCAGTACTTC.